Given below is one T cell receptor (beta chain) in context. The target antigen is unknown. This record belongs to a study of shared clonotypes between healthy human individuals. Study-wide background: Per donor, three plates held CD4 naive cells, three held CD4 memory, two held CD8 naive and one held CD8 memory. Notes on the study in general: Sorted-subset samples were not fully sequenced, rarefaction indicated.

Generated by immunoSEQ multiplex PCR, the TCRdb table keeps only in-frame clones and is missing some. The sample yields some 2.1 million clones, about 95% seen once. Trimming removed 1 base from V and 2 bases from J; junction bases left unmatched: 4. Germline CDR1 GTSNPN, CDR2 SVGIG (reference sequence). CDR3 length equals 14 residues. Sequencing was carried out using naive CD4+ T cells sorted from blood. Described subset: CD45RA+ positively selected. The chain employs TRBV30 and TRBJ2-7; 8 bases agree with TRBD1. The sequence was obtained from a young man in good health. CDR3 sequence reads: CAWSAHRGAYEQYF. CDR3 DNA: TGTGCCTGGAGTGCCCACAGGGGGGCCTACGAGCAGTACTTC.